The 18 T cell receptor beta chains below come from one sample, sequenced in a study of blood T cells in healthy people across ages. A J-beta primer mix and a sample-barcoded 5' primer were used in a second PCR of about 7 to 12 cycles. A single record per CDR3 protein comes from TCRdb applying MiXCR to the 5' RACE reads. This table has 1.5 million or so distinct CDR3 sequences, approximately 43% appearing once. Sequencing used blood. The receptors originated from a woman under 30 in good health.

In its sample, this clonotype was seen a few times. The chain has TRBV12-3 or TRBV12-4 and TRBJ1-1, with TRBD1 matching 7 bases. The junction had 8 bases not matched to a gene; V was cut back by 6 bases and J by 1 base. The CDR3 is made up of 15 amino acids. The CDR3 spells CASSPRGGENTEAFF. The CDR3 DNA reads TGTGCCAGCAGCCCCCGAGGGGGCGAGAACACTGAAGCTTTCTTT.

This clonotype was detected a few times. This sequence joins TRBV27 and TRBJ1-2, with 11 bases identical to TRBD1. CDR1 is MNHEY, CDR2 SMNVEV, per germline (reference sequence). With 3 bases clipped from V and 6 bases from J, the junction kept 3 bases outside the gene matches. CDR3 length: 14 amino acids. The CDR3 sequence: CASSLGQGVDGYTF. The CDR3 DNA sequence: TGTGCCAGCAGTTTGGGACAGGGGGTCGATGGCTACACCTTC.

The chain is built from TRBV7-2 and TRBJ2-1; no clear D. Germline values: CDR1 SGHTA, CDR2 FQGNSA. V lost 1 base and J lost 3, with 13 bases in between. The CDR3 covers 16 residues. CDR3 amino acids: CASSLVGSRNYNEQFF. As DNA, the CDR3 is TGTGCCAGCAGCTTAGTGGGGTCCCGAAACTACAATGAGCAGTTCTTC.

This clonotype was observed once. The chain has TRBV30 and TRBJ1-5, with D maybe TRBD1 (5 bases). Germline values: CDR1 GTSNPN, CDR2 SVGIG (reference sequence). V gave up 4 bases and J gave up 2 bases, with 18 bases separating them. The CDR3 spans 16 residues. The CDR3 loop reads CAWTPDRQGGNQPQHF. DNA for the CDR3: TGTGCCTGGACCCCGGATAGGCAGGGTGGCAATCAGCCCCAGCATTTT.

The gene calls are TRBV10-3 and TRBJ2-2; 9 bases fit TRBD1. Losses at the gene ends were 10 bases for V and 0 bases for J; bases not matched to a gene: 6. The CDR3 sequence is 15 residues long. In germline, CDR1 is ENHRY, CDR2 SYGVKD. The CDR3 here is CATRRQGANTGELFF. The DNA for the CDR3 is TGTGCCACCAGACGACAGGGGGCGAACACCGGGGAGCTGTTTTTT.

This clonotype was found many times. The chain joins TRBV5-1 to TRBJ2-5, with a tentative D call TRBD1 (6 bases). V dropped 4 bases and J dropped 5 bases, with 12 bases sitting between them. The CDR3 loop spans 13 amino acids. Germline assignment: CDR1 SGHRS and CDR2 YFSETQ. The CDR3 here is CASSMGASETQYF. The CDR3 DNA sequence: TGCGCCAGCAGCATGGGGGCGTCGGAGACCCAGTACTTC.

The V call is TRBV24-1, the J call TRBJ1-5, with TRBD1 as a possible D gene (6 bases). Trimming took off 2 bases at V and 9 bases at J, with 16 bases between the two ends. Germline V gene lookup returns CDR1 KGHDR and CDR2 SFDVKD. The CDR3 is 15 residues long. The CDR3 DNA is TGTGCCACCAGTGATTCCAGGGGTAGTATTCGGCCCCAGCATTTT. Translation: CATSDSRGSIRPQHF.

This clonotype was seen a few times. The chain joins TRBV4-1 to TRBJ1-4; tentative D call: TRBD1 (5 bases). Trimming stripped 1 base from V and 0 bases from J, with 9 bases between. CDR1 is MGHRA, CDR2 YSYEKL, per germline. This CDR3 is 16 amino acids long. CDR3 in DNA: TGCGCCAGCAGCCAAGGGGGCGGGTCAACTAATGAAAAACTGTTTTTT. This translates into CASSQGGGSTNEKLFF.

This sequence joins TRBV29-1 and TRBJ1-1, with 7 positions matching TRBD1. J gave up 1 base and V 6 bases, and 8 bases lay outside the gene matches. The CDR3 is made up of 14 amino acids. The V gene's germline CDR1 is SQVTM and CDR2 ANQGSEA. The CDR3 DNA follows: TGCAGCGTCCGTCCCGCAGGGGGGAACACTGAAGCTTTCTTT. Protein sequence: CSVRPAGGNTEAFF.

J is TRBJ2-3 and V is TRBV4-1; 12 nucleotides line up with TRBD2. V was clipped by 5 bases and J by 5 bases; unmatched bases: 8. The CDR3 runs to 16 residues. From germline, CDR1 is MGHRA and CDR2 YSYEKL. The CDR3 reads CASSRLAGAIRDTQYF. Here the CDR3 DNA reads TGCGCCAGCAGCAGACTAGCGGGGGCCATCAGAGATACGCAGTATTTT.

The V call is TRBV7-9, the J call TRBJ1-5; 8 bases are a match to TRBD1. The germline V gene encodes CDR1 SEHNR and CDR2 FQNEAQ (reference sequence). CDR3 length equals 16 residues. The trim removed 4 bases at V and 5 bases at J, leaving 10 bases unmatched. The CDR3 here is CASSSVVRGRDQPQHF. The CDR3 bases are TGTGCCAGCAGCTCAGTGGTCAGGGGGCGAGATCAGCCCCAGCATTTT. Filled out from reference TRBV7-9 and TRBJ1-5, the complete variable domain reads DTGVSQNPRHKITKRGQNVTFRCDPISEHNRLYWYRQTLGQGPEFLTYFQNEAQLEKSRLLSDRFSAERPKGSFSTLEIQRTEQGDSAMYLCASSSVVRGRDQPQHFGDGTRLSIL.

This clonotype came up many times. A much larger clone differs from this one at a single base, so this may be a read error. The chain uses TRBV12-3 or TRBV12-4 and TRBJ1-2; D may be TRBD1 (5 bases). The CDR3 runs to 12 residues. V was trimmed by 4 bases and J by 7 bases, leaving 10 bases between them. CDR3 loop: CASSSGGGGYTF. In DNA form, the CDR3 reads TGTGCCAGCAGTTCCGGGGGAGGTGGCTACACCTTC.

This rearrangement joins TRBV3-1 to TRBJ2-3; D uncertain. Trimming stripped 2 bases from V and 1 base from J, with 10 bases between. Germline V gives CDR1 LGHDT, CDR2 YNNKEL (reference sequence). This CDR3 has 15 residues. For the CDR3, the DNA is TGTGCCAGCAGCCAAACCATTAGACGCACAGATACGCAGTATTTT. It specifies CASSQTIRRTDTQYF.

Here the CDR3 DNA reads TGCAGTGCTAGAGATTTGGGGTTTCGGCCCCAGCATTTT. It yields the protein CSARDLGFRPQHF. The chain employs TRBV20-1 and TRBJ1-5; D gene unclear. CDR3 length: 13 residues. Looked up from germline, CDR1 is DFQATT and CDR2 is SNEGSKA (reference sequence). V was shortened by 0 bases and J by 9 bases, with 12 bases between the two germline ends.

This chain connects TRBV3-1 to TRBJ1-1, with 7 bases fitting TRBD1. The V gene end was trimmed by 9 bases and the J gene end by 0 bases; junction bases not matched to a gene: 10. The CDR3 consists of 15 residues. CDR1 and CDR2 (germline): LGHDT, YNNKEL (reference sequence). The CDR3 nucleotides read TGTGCCAGTCTTAACAGGGGCCCCCTGAACACTGAAGCTTTCTTT. It yields the protein CASLNRGPLNTEAFF.

This clonotype was seen only a few times. The rearrangement uses TRBV27 and TRBJ1-5; no definite D call. The CDR3 is made up of 16 amino acids. The germline V and J ends were trimmed by 3 bases and 4 bases, with 16 bases remaining between them. The germline V gene encodes CDR1 MNHEY and CDR2 SMNVEV (reference sequence). The CDR3 nucleotides read TGTGCCAGCAGTTTCAAAGGTCCCGTAGCAAATCAGCCCCAGCATTTT. Protein: CASSFKGPVANQPQHF.

The genes are TRBV20-1 and TRBJ1-2, with 9 bases lining up with TRBD1. The V and J ends lost 1 base and 8 bases, in that order; junction bases with no gene match: 5. The CDR3 loop spans 13 amino acids. Germline lookup yields CDR1 DFQATT and CDR2 SNEGSKA (reference sequence). The CDR3 nucleotides read TGCAGTGCTAGAGGGGACAGGGAGGGAGGCTACACCTTC. Residues: CSARGDREGGYTF.

This rearrangement joins TRBV7-9 to TRBJ2-7, with D tentatively TRBD2 (6 bases). The ends were cut back, 5 bases at V and 7 bases at J, with 15 bases in the middle. The V gene's germline CDR1 is SEHNR and CDR2 FQNEAQ (reference sequence). This CDR3 region has 13 residues. The CDR3 reads CASSDREANEQYF. CDR3 coding DNA: TGTGCCAGCAGCGATAGGGAGGCCAATGAGCAGTACTTC. Looking up the rest from reference TRBV7-9 and TRBJ2-7 gives the full variable domain: DTGVSQNPRHKITKRGQNVTFRCDPISEHNRLYWYRQTLGQGPEFLTYFQNEAQLEKSRLLSDRFSAERPKGSFSTLEIQRTEQGDSAMYLCASSDREANEQYFGPGTRLTVT.